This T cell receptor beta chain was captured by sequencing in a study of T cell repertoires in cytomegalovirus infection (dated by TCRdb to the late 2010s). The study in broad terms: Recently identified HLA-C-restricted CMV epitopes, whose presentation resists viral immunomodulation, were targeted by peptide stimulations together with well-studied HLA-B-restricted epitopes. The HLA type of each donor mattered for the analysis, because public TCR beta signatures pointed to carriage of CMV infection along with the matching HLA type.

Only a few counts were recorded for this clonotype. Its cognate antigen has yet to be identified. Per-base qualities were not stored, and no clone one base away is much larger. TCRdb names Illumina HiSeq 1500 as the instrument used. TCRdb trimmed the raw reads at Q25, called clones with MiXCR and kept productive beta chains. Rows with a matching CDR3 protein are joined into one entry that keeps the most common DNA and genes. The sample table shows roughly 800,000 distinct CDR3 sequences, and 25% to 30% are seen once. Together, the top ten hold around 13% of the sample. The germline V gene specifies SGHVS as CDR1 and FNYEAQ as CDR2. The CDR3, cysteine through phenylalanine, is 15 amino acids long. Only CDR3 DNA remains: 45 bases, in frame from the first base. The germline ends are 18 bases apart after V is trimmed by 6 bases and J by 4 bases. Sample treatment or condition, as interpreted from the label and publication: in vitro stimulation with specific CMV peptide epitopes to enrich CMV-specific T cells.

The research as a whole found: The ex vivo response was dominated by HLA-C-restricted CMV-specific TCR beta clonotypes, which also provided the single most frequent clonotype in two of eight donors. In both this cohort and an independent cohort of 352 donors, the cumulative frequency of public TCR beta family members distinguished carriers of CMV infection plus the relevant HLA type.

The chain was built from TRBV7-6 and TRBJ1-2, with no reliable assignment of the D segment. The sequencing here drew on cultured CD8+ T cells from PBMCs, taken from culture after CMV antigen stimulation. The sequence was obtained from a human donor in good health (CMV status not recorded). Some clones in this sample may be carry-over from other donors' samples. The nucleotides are TGTGCCAGCAGTCCCTGGACCTCATCGGGCTATGGCTACACCTTC. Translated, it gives CASSPWTSSGYGYTF.